The entry that follows covers one T cell receptor beta chain sequence. Its antigen is unknown. Using immunoSEQ multiplex PCR, the repertoire was profiled, and TCRdb retains in-frame clones only, with some absent. Of more than 110,000 clones listed, 85% to 90% are singletons. The data originate from a study of T cell responses to AZD1222 COVID-19 vaccine. Study-wide results and caveats: The peak T cell response came first, and repertoires were sampled only after it.

The ends were cut back, 0 bases at V and 7 bases at J, with 10 bases in the middle. Germline V gives CDR1 LNHNV, CDR2 YYDKDF (reference sequence). This CDR3 has 13 residues. The chain recombines TRBV15 with TRBJ2-7; the D is unclear. The clonotype was recovered from an adult who received the AZD1222 COVID-19 vaccine. This specimen consisted of peripheral blood, obtained 28 days after the second AZD1222 dose. The DNA for the CDR3 is TGTGCCACCAGCAGAGAAGCGAGGACGGAGCAGTACTTC. Translated, it gives CATSREARTEQYF.